The entry below describes one T cell receptor beta chain. Its target is not known. These data come from a study of graft-versus-host responses after intestinal transplantation. Study-wide background: Recipients had transplants, and these were multivisceral, liver-intestinal, or isolated intestinal. Every recipient had anti-thymocyte globulin induction and two to four years of tacrolimus plus steroids.

Produced via immunoSEQ multiplex PCR; TCRdb's table is partial and in-frame only. Of tens of thousands of clones in the sample, roughly 90% are singletons; the top ten hold approximately 0.11%. This CDR3 comprises 16 residues. Germline V gene sequence: CDR1 MGHDK, CDR2 SYGVNS. The V and J ends lost 4 bases and 4 bases respectively, with 16 bases between them. Study outcomes and limitations: High graft-versus-host to host-versus-graft clonal ratios were found in allografts of patients who had graft-donor T cell macrochimerism. Marrow from the recipient contained GvH clones, some of which had appeared first in ileum or blood.

The J gene is TRBJ1-4, the V gene TRBV25-1, with D tentatively TRBD1 (6 bases). Sequencing was performed on unstimulated CD4+ T cells sorted from spleen or lymph node cells, taken before intestinal transplant. The clonotype comes from a human donor who received an intestinal transplant. In DNA form, the CDR3 reads TGTGCCAGCAGTGTACTTAGGACAGTTTATAATGAAAAACTGTTTTTT. Translated, it gives CASSVLRTVYNEKLFF.